This entry is about one TCR beta chain. The entry originates in a study of control samples from healthy donors and cancer patients. Repertoires were generated with immunoSEQ multiplex PCR, while TCRdb's copy carries only in-frame clones and drops some. The sample yields 200,000 to 250,000 clones, about 95% seen once. The CDR3 is 15 residues long. Per germline, CDR1 LGHDT and CDR2 YNNKEL (reference sequence). V dropped 6 bases and J dropped 2 bases, with 14 bases sitting between them. This sequence was found in a man aged 45-60 years in good health. The gene calls are TRBV3-1 (or the pseudogene TRBV3-2) and TRBJ1-5, with a tentative D call TRBD1 (6 bases). Sequencing was done on a sample of blood. The CDR3 region has the DNA TGTGCCAGCAGTTCGGGGGCGACTGGCAATCAGCCCCAGCATTTT. Amino acid sequence: CASSSGATGNQPQHF.